This T cell receptor (beta chain) stems from a study of T-cell reconstitution after alpha-beta-depleted transplantation in children. Preparing the TCRbeta library involved the use of unique molecular identifiers. TCRdb redid the calling of the PCR reads with MiXCR, one entry per CDR3 protein. Of approximately 650,000 distinct CDR3 sequences listed, around 13% are singletons. Germline V gene lookup returns CDR1 SGHRS and CDR2 YFSETQ. CDR3 length: 16 residues. The J segment lost 4 bases and the V segment lost 1 base, leaving 6 bases of the junction unmatched. Many counts were recorded for this clonotype.

This chain uses TRBV5-1 with TRBJ2-1, with TRBD1 matching 9 bases. The sample in question was PBMCs, obtained before TCRalphabeta/CD19-depleted stem cell transplant. The source of this sequence is a girl between 2 and 10 years old with congenital amegakaryocytic thrombocytopenia, due to receive a stem cell transplant. CDR3 sequence reads: CASSLPFGQGYNEQFF. The CDR3 bases are TGCGCCAGCAGCTTGCCCTTTGGACAGGGGTACAATGAGCAGTTCTTC.